The T cell receptor beta chain under discussion was sequenced for a study of blood T cells in healthy people across ages. Notes on the study in general: Measured against age, TCR beta diversity per million T cells decreased in a roughly linear manner. CMV status of donors was unknown, possibly confounding expanded clonotype changes.

Next came a second PCR, run for about 6 to 11 cycles, which used a sample-barcoded 5' primer along with a J-beta primer mix. Using its own MiXCR run on the 5' RACE reads, TCRdb lists one record per CDR3 protein. This table holds 600,000 to 900,000 distinct CDR3 sequences, 25% to 30% found once. Comment on this clonotype: The antigen is not known.

The length of the CDR3 is 15 residues. Germline CDR1 SQVTM, CDR2 ANQGSEA. V shed 6 bases and J 7 bases; nucleotides not matched to a gene: 10. The study recruited healthy Caucasian donors from Russia who were aged about 6 to 95. These data were also filed under a second study, of T cells of mothers and their children.

Sequencing was performed on blood. This clonotype originated in a boy aged 5 to 17 in good health. The chain recombines TRBV29-1 with TRBJ2-1; 12 bases fit TRBD1. CDR3 DNA: TGCAGCGTGCAACCCGGGACAGGGGGCTGGAATGAGCAGTTCTTC. This encodes CSVQPGTGGWNEQFF.